This is a list of T cell receptor beta chains from one sample in a study of T cell responses to AZD1222 COVID-19 vaccine. The table came from immunoSEQ multiplex PCR; TCRdb's copy has only in-frame clones and leaves some out. The data contain 120,000 or so clones, 70% to 90% of them singletons. Here the sequenced sample was peripheral blood, taken on day 0 of AZD1222 vaccination. Receptor source: an adult in good health. CDR3s include the opening cysteine and the closing phenylalanine or tryptophan. D genes are given only for firm matches. Size is omitted from some rows. Given values are once, few, many or a class for expanded clones.

size: .; J: TRBJ2-7; V: TRBV5-1; D: .; CDR3: CASTPGTFYEQYF; DNA: TGCGCCAGCACCCCGGGGACTTTCTACGAGCAGTACTTC
size: .; J: TRBJ1-1; V: TRBV7-3; D: .; CDR3: CASSLIQMNTEAFF; DNA: TGTGCCAGCAGCTTAATACAAATGAACACTGAAGCTTTCTTT
size: .; J: TRBJ1-1; V: TRBV27; D: TRBD1; CDR3: CASSFNRDRVNTEAFF; DNA: TGTGCCAGCAGCTTCAACCGGGACAGGGTAAACACTGAAGCTTTCTTT
size: .; J: TRBJ2-7; V: TRBV4-3; D: .; CDR3: CASSQDFNLISYEQYF; DNA: TGCGCCAGCAGCCAAGATTTTAACCTGATTTCCTACGAGCAGTACTTC
size: once; J: TRBJ2-1; V: TRBV9; D: .; CDR3: CASSVIQGGWNEQFF; DNA: TGTGCCAGCAGCGTAATTCAGGGGGGCTGGAATGAGCAGTTCTTC
size: .; J: TRBJ2-1; V: TRBV4-3; D: TRBD2; CDR3: CASSLAGGFTEQFF; DNA: TGCGCCAGCAGCCTAGCGGGAGGTTTCACTGAGCAGTTCTTC
size: .; J: TRBJ2-1; V: TRBV12-5; D: TRBD2; CDR3: CASGLGFSGRTNEQFF; DNA: TGTGCTAGTGGTTTGGGATTTAGCGGGAGAACCAATGAGCAGTTCTTC
size: .; J: TRBJ1-2; V: TRBV28; D: .; CDR3: CASRDVKRQANYGYTF; DNA: TGTGCCAGCAGGGACGTCAAAAGACAGGCTAACTATGGCTACACCTTC
size: .; J: TRBJ1-5; V: TRBV24-1; D: .; CDR3: CATSDRVNQPQHF; DNA: TGTGCCACCAGTGACCGTGTCAATCAGCCCCAGCATTTT
size: .; J: TRBJ1-6; V: TRBV27; D: .; CDR3: CASSSKGPQPGYNSPLHF; DNA: TGTGCCAGCAGTTCAAAGGGGCCCCAGCCTGGGTATAATTCACCCCTCCACTTT
size: .; J: TRBJ1-2; V: TRBV9; D: TRBD1; CDR3: CASSARDSYGYTF; DNA: TGTGCCAGCAGCGCCCGGGACAGCTATGGCTACACCTTC
size: .; J: TRBJ2-1; V: TRBV11-3; D: TRBD1; CDR3: CASRNRGDEQFF; DNA: TGTGCCAGCAGGAACAGGGGCGATGAGCAGTTCTTC
size: .; J: TRBJ1-5; V: TRBV7-2; D: .; CDR3: CASSLDSRQYSNQPQHF; DNA: TGTGCCAGCAGCTTAGATTCTCGGCAGTATAGCAATCAGCCCCAGCATTTT
size: .; J: TRBJ2-7; V: TRBV4-3; D: .; CDR3: CASSRGADGIYEQYF; DNA: TGCGCCAGCAGCCGTGGGGCCGACGGCATCTACGAGCAGTACTTC
size: .; J: TRBJ2-5; V: TRBV19; D: .; CDR3: CASSIGGASETQYF; DNA: TGTGCCAGTAGTATAGGGGGGGCATCGGAGACCCAGTACTTC
size: .; J: TRBJ1-1; V: TRBV24-1; D: .; CDR3: CATSAGNTEAFF; DNA: TGTGCCACCAGTGCAGGGAACACTGAAGCTTTCTTT
size: once; J: TRBJ2-7; V: TRBV5-1; D: .; CDR3: CASSLEGFPREEQYF; DNA: TGCGCCAGCAGCTTGGAAGGGTTCCCTCGCGAGGAGCAGTACTTC
size: .; J: TRBJ2-3; V: TRBV20-1; D: .; CDR3: CSASSAVGTDTQYF; DNA: TGCAGTGCTAGTTCCGCGGTCGGCACAGATACGCAGTATTTT
size: .; J: TRBJ1-6; V: TRBV5-6; D: .; CDR3: CASSFGGSRVDSPLHF; DNA: TGTGCCAGCAGCTTTGGGGGGTCCAGGGTGGATTCACCCCTCCACTTT
size: .; J: TRBJ2-5; V: TRBV11-3; D: TRBD2; CDR3: CASSLGGLAGGSGQETQYF; DNA: TGTGCCAGCAGCCTCGGGGGGCTAGCGGGAGGGTCTGGCCAAGAGACCCAGTACTTC
size: .; J: TRBJ1-2; V: TRBV7-9; D: .; CDR3: CASSLLGRVLFWEMYGYTF; DNA: TGTGCCAGCAGCTTATTGGGCAGGGTGCTCTTCTGGGAAATGTATGGCTACACCTTC
size: .; J: TRBJ1-1; V: TRBV28; D: .; CDR3: CASSLGRVDTEAFF; DNA: TGTGCCAGCAGTTTGGGTAGGGTGGACACTGAAGCTTTCTTT
size: .; J: TRBJ2-2; V: TRBV11-2; D: .; CDR3: CASSLIPGAAEELFF; DNA: TGTGCCAGCAGCTTAATCCCGGGGGCCGCCGAGGAGCTGTTTTTT
size: .; J: TRBJ1-1; V: TRBV29-1; D: .; CDR3: CSVEGWETGGAVYTEAFF; DNA: TGCAGCGTTGAAGGGTGGGAGACCGGGGGTGCAGTGTACACTGAAGCTTTCTTT
size: .; J: TRBJ2-7; V: TRBV7-2; D: TRBD2; CDR3: CASSIAGGNYEQYF; DNA: TGTGCCAGCAGTATAGCGGGAGGGAACTACGAGCAGTACTTC
size: .; J: TRBJ1-1; V: TRBV7-3; D: .; CDR3: CASSLSGLMNTEAFF; DNA: TGTGCCAGCAGCTTATCAGGGCTAATGAACACTGAAGCTTTCTTT
size: once; J: TRBJ2-7; V: TRBV5-8; D: TRBD2; CDR3: CASSRHLAGGNHYEQYF; DNA: TGTGCCAGCAGCAGGCATCTAGCGGGAGGGAATCACTACGAGCAGTACTTC
size: .; J: TRBJ1-1; V: TRBV5-6; D: .; CDR3: CASSPLRLLGTEAFF; DNA: TGTGCCAGCAGCCCCTTGCGGCTTTTGGGCACTGAAGCTTTCTTT
size: .; J: TRBJ1-2; V: TRBV5-5; D: .; CDR3: CASVSVNYGYTF; DNA: TGTGCCAGCGTCTCCGTTAACTATGGCTACACCTTC
size: few; J: TRBJ1-1; V: TRBV19; D: .; CDR3: CASSISDNTEAFF; DNA: TGTGCCAGTAGTATTTCAGACAACACTGAAGCTTTCTTT
size: .; J: TRBJ1-2; V: TRBV28; D: TRBD1; CDR3: CASSSPYLGTAYGYTF; DNA: TGTGCCAGCAGTTCCCCTTACCTCGGGACAGCCTATGGCTACACCTTC
size: .; J: TRBJ1-1; V: TRBV5-4; D: .; CDR3: CASSLALWNTEAFF; DNA: TGTGCCAGCAGCTTGGCCCTTTGGAACACTGAAGCTTTCTTT
size: .; J: TRBJ2-7; V: TRBV28; D: TRBD1; CDR3: CASSSGQSSYEQYF; DNA: TGTGCCAGCAGTTCGGGACAGAGCTCCTACGAGCAGTACTTC
size: once; J: TRBJ2-1; V: TRBV11-3; D: TRBD1; CDR3: CASSSPDGQGAYNEQFF; DNA: TGTGCCAGCAGCTCTCCAGATGGACAGGGGGCCTACAATGAGCAGTTCTTC
size: .; J: TRBJ1-2; V: TRBV27; D: TRBD1; CDR3: CASQPGQGIGGYTF; DNA: TGTGCCAGCCAACCGGGACAGGGAATAGGAGGCTACACCTTC
size: .; J: TRBJ2-7; V: TRBV3-1/TRBV3-2; D: TRBD2; CDR3: CASSQDSGTWGEQYF; DNA: TGTGCCAGCAGCCAAGATAGCGGGACGTGGGGCGAGCAGTACTTC
size: once; J: TRBJ2-1; V: TRBV2; D: TRBD2; CDR3: CASRTRTSRERAEQFF; DNA: TGTGCCAGCAGGACCCGGACTAGCAGGGAACGGGCTGAGCAGTTCTTC
size: few; J: TRBJ2-7; V: TRBV5-6; D: .; CDR3: CASSLGGGFYEQYF; DNA: TGTGCCAGCAGCTTGGGTGGGGGATTCTACGAGCAGTACTTC
size: .; J: TRBJ2-7; V: TRBV6-5; D: TRBD1; CDR3: CASSWTGDTYEQYF; DNA: TGTGCCAGCAGTTGGACAGGCGACACCTACGAGCAGTACTTC
size: .; J: TRBJ2-1; V: TRBV6-4; D: .; CDR3: CASSEEGGGSEQFF; DNA: TGTGCCAGCAGTGAAGAGGGAGGGGGAAGTGAGCAGTTCTTC
size: .; J: TRBJ2-7; V: TRBV19; D: .; CDR3: CASTPRAQVGVYEQYF; DNA: TGTGCCAGTACCCCCAGAGCCCAGGTGGGCGTCTACGAGCAGTACTTC